The 12 T cell receptor beta chains given below trace back to one sample, sequenced in a study of T cells in Graves' hyperthyroidism and ophthalmopathy. From RNA transcripts, TCR beta CDR3 regions were amplified. HTBI primers drove first-round RT-PCR of the TCR CDR3. TCRdb reanalysed the multiplex PCR reads using MiXCR and keeps one entry per CDR3 protein. The sample includes about 680,000 distinct CDR3 sequences, about 35% of them seen just once. Sequencing was performed on blood. The receptor source for this set is a woman aged 40 to 50 with Graves' hyperthyroidism.

This clonotype was seen ten or more times. V usage is TRBV15 and J usage is TRBJ2-3, with unresolved D. Looked up from germline, CDR1 is LNHNV and CDR2 is YYDKDF (reference sequence). This CDR3 region has 15 residues. V shed 0 bases and J shed 5 bases, with 12 bases lying between them. CDR3 sequence reads: CATSRDDGRKDTQYF. As DNA, the CDR3 is TGTGCCACCAGCAGAGATGATGGCAGGAAAGATACGCAGTATTTT.

This clonotype occurred many times. The genes are TRBV20-1 and TRBJ1-1; D is ambiguous. Trimming shortened V by 0 bases and J by 6 bases, and 8 bases separated the two germline ends. The CDR3 sequence is 12 residues long. Germline CDR1 reads DFQATT; CDR2 reads SNEGSKA (reference sequence). CDR3 sequence reads: CSARDLDPEAFF. The CDR3 DNA reads as TGCAGTGCTAGAGATCTGGACCCTGAAGCTTTCTTT.

The chain is built from TRBV6-5 and TRBJ2-5, with 10 positions matching TRBD1. The CDR3 contains 14 residues. The germline V gene has CDR1 MNHEY and CDR2 SVGAGI. Trimming removed 6 bases from V and 4 bases from J; junction bases left unmatched: 5. The DNA for the CDR3 is TGTGCCAGCAGCCGACAGGGGGCGAGAGAGACCCAGTACTTC. Its translation is CASSRQGARETQYF.

V gene TRBV6-5 combines with J gene TRBJ1-2; no clear D. CDR1 MNHEY and CDR2 SVGAGI come from the germline V gene. The germline V and J ends were trimmed by 4 bases and 8 bases, with 8 bases remaining between them. CDR3 length: 11 amino acids. The CDR3 coding sequence is TGTGCCAGCAGTTCCCTCAAGGGCTACACCTTC. Encoded protein: CASSSLKGYTF.

Comments on this clonotype: This sequence may be a read error, since a much larger clone differs from it by one base. Here the CDR3 omits its conserved ending phenylalanine or tryptophan, so a read error is the likely source. The CDR3 is CASRRSESQPQHL. The CDR3 region has the DNA TGTGCCAGTAGGCGATCAGAAAGTCAGCCCCAGCATCTT. The chain has TRBV19 and TRBJ1-5; D unclear. Deletions cut 6 bases from V and 6 bases from J, with 12 bases between. The CDR3 spans 13 residues. Per the germline V gene, CDR1 is LNHDA and CDR2 is SQIVND (reference sequence).

This clonotype came up a few times. The V and J genes are TRBV12-3 or TRBV12-4 and TRBJ1-2, with 10 bases aligning to TRBD1. J gave up 4 bases and V 4 bases, and 12 bases lay outside the gene matches. This CDR3 comprises 17 residues. The CDR3 coding sequence is TGTGCCAGCAGTTCGAGACAGGGGGCGGCTCGAATCTATGGCTACACCTTC. It is translated as CASSSRQGAARIYGYTF.

This clonotype came up a few times. This chain connects TRBV6-1 to TRBJ2-7; D is ambiguous. Germline V gives CDR1 MNHNS, CDR2 SASEGT. This CDR3 region has 11 residues. The V gene lost 4 bases and the J gene lost 8 bases, with 9 bases spanning the gap. The CDR3 sequence is CASSAVPKQYF. Written as DNA, the CDR3 is TGTGCCAGCAGTGCTGTCCCGAAGCAGTACTTC.

The chain has TRBV25-1 and TRBJ1-3; D is ambiguous. V lost 5 bases to trimming and J lost 0 bases, with 11 bases between them. CDR1 and CDR2 from the germline V gene are MGHDK and SYGVNS. This CDR3 has 15 amino acids. The CDR3 DNA follows: TGTGCCAGCAGTTCCTCGACACACTCTGGAAACACCATATATTTT. It yields the protein CASSSSTHSGNTIYF.

This clonotype was seen more than once but under ten times. The chain has TRBV15 and TRBJ1-1; TRBD1 might be the D (5 bases). Trimming cost V 1 base and J 1 base, with 10 bases left between them. CDR3 length: 15 amino acids. The germline V gene has CDR1 LNHNV and CDR2 YYDKDF (reference sequence). The CDR3 protein is CATSRVREGNTEAFF. CDR3 bases: TGTGCCACCAGCAGAGTCAGGGAGGGGAACACTGAAGCTTTCTTT.

At least ten counts were recorded for this clonotype. The V and J genes are TRBV24-1 and TRBJ2-7; D is unresolved. This CDR3 has 17 amino acids. Germline CDR1 KGHDR, CDR2 SFDVKD. Trimming shortened V by 3 bases and J by 0 bases, and 17 bases separated the two germline ends. The chain's CDR3 is CATSDKGFRVASYEQYF. As DNA, the CDR3 is TGTGCCACCAGTGATAAGGGCTTCAGAGTGGCCTCCTACGAGCAGTACTTC.

The chain is built from TRBV20-1 and TRBJ1-2; D is unresolved. The CDR3 runs to 11 residues. Germline CDR1 and CDR2: DFQATT and SNEGSKA (reference sequence). V lost 8 bases, J lost 7 bases, and 14 bases lay in between. The CDR3 spells CSYSVSTGYTF. In DNA, the CDR3 is TGCAGTTACTCAGTCAGCACTGGCTACACCTTC.

The J gene is TRBJ2-7, the V gene TRBV5-1; D assignment may be TRBD1 or TRBD2 (7 bases each). CDR1 is SGHRS and CDR2 is YFSETQ in the germline V gene. Trimming removed 6 bases from V and 0 bases from J, with 22 bases in between. CDR3 size: 17 residues. CDR3 in amino acids: CASKAQGGRGSSYEQYF. DNA of the CDR3: TGCGCCAGCAAGGCCCAGGGGGGGCGGGGGAGCTCCTACGAGCAGTACTTC.